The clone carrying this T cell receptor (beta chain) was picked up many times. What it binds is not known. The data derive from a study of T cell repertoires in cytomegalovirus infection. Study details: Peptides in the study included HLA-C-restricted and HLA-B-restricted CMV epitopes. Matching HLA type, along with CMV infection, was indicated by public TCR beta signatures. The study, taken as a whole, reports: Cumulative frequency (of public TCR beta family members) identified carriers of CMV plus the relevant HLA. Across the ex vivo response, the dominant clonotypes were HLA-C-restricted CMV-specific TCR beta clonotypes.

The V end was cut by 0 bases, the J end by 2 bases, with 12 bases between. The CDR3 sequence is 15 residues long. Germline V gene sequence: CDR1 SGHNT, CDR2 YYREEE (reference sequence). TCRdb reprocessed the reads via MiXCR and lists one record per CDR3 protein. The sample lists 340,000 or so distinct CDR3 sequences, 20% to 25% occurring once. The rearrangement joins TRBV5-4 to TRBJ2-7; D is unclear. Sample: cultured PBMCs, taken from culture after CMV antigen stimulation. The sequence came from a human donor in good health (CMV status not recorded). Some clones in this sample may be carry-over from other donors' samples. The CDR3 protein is CASSLDGNTAYEQYF. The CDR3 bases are TGTGCCAGCAGCTTGGATGGAAATACCGCCTACGAGCAGTACTTC.